Following are 10 T cell receptor beta chains from one sample sequenced in a study of blood T cell repertoires in COVID-19. Clones were read by immunoSEQ multiplex PCR, and TCRdb kept only the in-frame ones, dropping some. The top ten clones hold 6% to 8.5% of a sample with fewer than 250,000 clones, roughly 81% of them seen once. Input material: peripheral blood. Receptors were obtained from a woman between 50 and 59 years old with active or convalescent COVID-19.

The gene calls are TRBV11-2 and TRBJ2-1, with unresolved D. The V and J ends lost 5 bases and 9 bases respectively, with 8 bases between them. Germline V CDR1 and CDR2: SGHAT, FQNNGV. The CDR3 length is 11 residues. The CDR3 here is CASSRTSEQFF. CDR3 DNA: TGTGCCAGCAGCCGTACATCTGAGCAGTTCTTC.

This clone has only a few counts. The chain uses TRBV9 and TRBJ1-3, with TRBD1 as a possible D gene (6 bases). This CDR3 is built from 15 residues. V lost 3 bases to trimming and J lost 2 bases, with 12 bases between them. Germline loops: CDR1 SGDLS, CDR2 YYNGEE. The CDR3 coding sequence is TGTGCCAGCAGCGCCGACAGGCCTACTGGAAACACCATATATTTT. Amino acid sequence: CASSADRPTGNTIYF.

The chain couples TRBV5-4 to TRBJ1-2, with D perhaps matching TRBD1 (5 bases). The germline V and J ends were trimmed by 0 bases and 6 bases, with 9 bases remaining between them. Germline CDR1 SGHNT, CDR2 YYREEE (reference sequence). The CDR3 contains 13 residues. The CDR3 region has the DNA TGTGCCAGCAGCTTGGTCCGCAGGGATGGCTACACCTTC. This translates into CASSLVRRDGYTF. Using reference TRBV5-4 and TRBJ1-2 for the parts outside the CDR3, the full variable domain is ETGVTQSPTHLIKTRGQQVTLRCSSQSGHNTVSWYQQALGQGPQFIFQYYREEENGRGNFPPRFSGLQFPNYSSELNVNALELDDSALYLCASSLVRRDGYTFGSGTRLTVV.

This chain connects TRBV6-5 to TRBJ2-5; D may be TRBD1 (5 bases). The V gene's germline CDR1 is MNHEY and CDR2 SVGAGI. The CDR3 contains 15 residues. V gave up 0 bases and J gave up 1 base, with 9 bases separating them. CDR3 sequence reads: CASSYSQGPQETQYF. The CDR3 nucleotides are TGTGCCAGCAGTTACTCGCAGGGCCCCCAAGAGACCCAGTACTTC.

The J gene is TRBJ1-6, the V gene TRBV7-9, with TRBD1 matching 7 bases. Germline assignment: CDR1 SEHNR and CDR2 FQNEAQ (reference sequence). This CDR3 spans 15 amino acids. V dropped 5 bases and J dropped 7; count of bases not matched to a gene: 8. CDR3 amino acids: CASSPGTAKNSPLHF. CDR3 sequence (DNA): TGTGCCAGCAGCCCCGGGACAGCAAAAAATTCACCCCTCCACTTT.

This clone was counted only a few times. CDR3 in DNA: TGTGCCATCAGACCCGACAGGGCGGACACCGGGGAGCTGTTTTTT. This translates into CAIRPDRADTGELFF. This sequence joins TRBV10-3 and TRBJ2-2; TRBD1 aligns across 7 bases. With 6 bases clipped from V and 3 bases from J, the junction kept 7 bases outside the gene matches. Germline-derived CDR1 and CDR2 are ENHRY and SYGVKD. The CDR3 sequence is 15 residues long.

The DNA of the CDR3 is TGTGCCAGCAGCCCCGCCGGGACTAGTTTGGAGACCCAGTACTTC. Protein product: CASSPAGTSLETQYF. The rearrangement uses TRBV5-4 and TRBJ2-5, with 8 bases fitting TRBD2. The CDR3 covers 15 residues. V trimming: 4 bases; J trimming: 5 bases; junction bases outside the gene matches: 10. Germline-derived CDR1 and CDR2 are SGHNT and YYREEE (reference sequence).

V usage is TRBV6-2 or TRBV6-3 and J usage is TRBJ2-3; perhaps TRBD2 as D (5 bases). The CDR3 length is 13 residues. V was shortened by 5 bases and J by 5 bases, with 11 bases between the two germline ends. Germline lookup yields CDR1 MNHEY and CDR2 SVGEGT. CDR3 in amino acids: CASSVLLEDTQYF. The CDR3, as DNA: TGTGCCAGCAGTGTCCTACTAGAAGATACGCAGTATTTT.

The chain combines TRBV6-5 with TRBJ2-5, with D unresolved. The CDR3 loop spans 12 amino acids. V was pared by 6 bases and J by 7 bases, with 12 bases between. Looked up from germline, CDR1 is MNHEY and CDR2 is SVGAGI. The CDR3 here is CASSRPPGTQYF. The CDR3 DNA sequence: TGTGCCAGCAGCCGCCCCCCAGGGACCCAGTACTTC.

This chain connects TRBV2 to TRBJ2-5, with 10 bases matching TRBD1. J gave up 6 bases and V 6 bases, and 7 bases lay outside the gene matches. Germline V gene lookup returns CDR1 SNHLY and CDR2 FYNNEI. The CDR3 has 14 amino acids. As DNA, the CDR3 is TGTGCCAGCAGGGACGACAGGGGGCGGAAGACCCAGTACTTC. Translating it yields CASRDDRGRKTQYF. Full variable domain (remainder filled in from reference TRBV2 and TRBJ2-5): EPEVTQTPSHQVTQMGQEVILRCVPISNHLYFYWYRQILGQKVEFLVSFYNNEISEKSEIFDDQFSVERPDGSNFTLKIRSTKLEDSAMYFCASRDDRGRKTQYFGPGTRLLVL.